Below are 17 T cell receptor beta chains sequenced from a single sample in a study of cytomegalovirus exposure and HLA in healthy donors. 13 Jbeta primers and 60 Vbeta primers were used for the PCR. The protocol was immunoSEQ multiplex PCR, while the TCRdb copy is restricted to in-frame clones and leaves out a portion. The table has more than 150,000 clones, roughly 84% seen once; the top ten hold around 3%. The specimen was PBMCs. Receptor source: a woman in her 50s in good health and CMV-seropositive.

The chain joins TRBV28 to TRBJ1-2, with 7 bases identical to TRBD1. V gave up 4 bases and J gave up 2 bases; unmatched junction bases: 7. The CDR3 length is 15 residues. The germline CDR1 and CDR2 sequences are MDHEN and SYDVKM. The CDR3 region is CASSSSEQGNYGYTF. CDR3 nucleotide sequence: TGTGCCAGCAGTTCTTCCGAACAGGGGAACTATGGCTACACCTTC.

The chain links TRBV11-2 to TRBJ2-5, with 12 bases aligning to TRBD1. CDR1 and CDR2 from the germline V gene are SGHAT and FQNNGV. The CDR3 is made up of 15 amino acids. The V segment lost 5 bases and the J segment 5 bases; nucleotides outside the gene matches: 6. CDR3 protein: CASSAGTGGLETQYF. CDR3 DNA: TGTGCCAGCAGCGCGGGGACAGGGGGCCTGGAGACCCAGTACTTC.

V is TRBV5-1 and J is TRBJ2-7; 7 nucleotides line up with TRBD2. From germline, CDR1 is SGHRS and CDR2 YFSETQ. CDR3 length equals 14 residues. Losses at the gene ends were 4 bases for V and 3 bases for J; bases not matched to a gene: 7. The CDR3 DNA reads TGCGCCAGCAGCCCTGTGGCGGGGGACTACGAGCAGTACTTC. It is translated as CASSPVAGDYEQYF.

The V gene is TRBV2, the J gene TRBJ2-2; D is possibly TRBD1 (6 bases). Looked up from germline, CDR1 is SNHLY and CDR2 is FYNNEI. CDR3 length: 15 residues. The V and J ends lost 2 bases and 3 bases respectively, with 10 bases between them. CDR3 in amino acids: CASSERGLDTGELFF. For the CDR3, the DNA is TGTGCCAGCAGTGAAAGGGGGTTGGACACCGGGGAGCTGTTTTTT.

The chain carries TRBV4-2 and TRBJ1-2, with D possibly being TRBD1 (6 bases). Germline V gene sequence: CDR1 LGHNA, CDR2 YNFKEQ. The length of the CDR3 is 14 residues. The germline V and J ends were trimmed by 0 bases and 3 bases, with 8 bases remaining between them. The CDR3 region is CASSQENRDYGYTF. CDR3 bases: TGTGCCAGCAGCCAAGAGAACAGGGACTATGGCTACACCTTC.

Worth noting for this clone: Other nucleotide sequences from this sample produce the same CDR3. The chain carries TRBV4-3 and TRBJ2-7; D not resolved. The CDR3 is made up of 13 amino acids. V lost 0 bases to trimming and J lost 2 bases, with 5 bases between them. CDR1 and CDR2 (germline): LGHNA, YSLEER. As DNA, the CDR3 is TGCGCCAGCAGCCAAGATTTAACCTACGAGCAGTACTTC. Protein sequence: CASSQDLTYEQYF.

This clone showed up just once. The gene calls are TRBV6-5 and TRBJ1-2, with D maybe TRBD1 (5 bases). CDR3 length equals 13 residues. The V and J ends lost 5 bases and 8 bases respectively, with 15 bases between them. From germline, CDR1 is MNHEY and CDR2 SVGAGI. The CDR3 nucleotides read TGTGCCAGCAGTAGAACAGGCAGCCGGGGCTACACCTTC. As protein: CASSRTGSRGYTF.

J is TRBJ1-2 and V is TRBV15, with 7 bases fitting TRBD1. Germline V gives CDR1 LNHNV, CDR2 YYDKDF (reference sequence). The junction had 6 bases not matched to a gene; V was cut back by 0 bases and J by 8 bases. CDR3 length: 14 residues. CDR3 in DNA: TGTGCCACCAGCAGAGATTCTTCCAGGGGGGGCTACACCTTC. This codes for CATSRDSSRGGYTF.

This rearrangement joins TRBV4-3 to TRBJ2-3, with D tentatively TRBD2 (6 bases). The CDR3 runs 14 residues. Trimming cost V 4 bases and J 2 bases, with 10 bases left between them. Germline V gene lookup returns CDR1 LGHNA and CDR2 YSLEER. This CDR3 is CASSLSGPTDTQYF. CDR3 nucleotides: TGCGCCAGCAGCCTGAGCGGGCCCACAGATACGCAGTATTTT.

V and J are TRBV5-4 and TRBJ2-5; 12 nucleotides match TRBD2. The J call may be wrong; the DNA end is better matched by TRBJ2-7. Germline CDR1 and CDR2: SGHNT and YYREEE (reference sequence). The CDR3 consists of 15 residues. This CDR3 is CASSPGLAGSYEQYF. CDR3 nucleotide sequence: TGTGCCAGCAGCCCAGGACTAGCGGGGTCCTACGAGCAGTACTTC.

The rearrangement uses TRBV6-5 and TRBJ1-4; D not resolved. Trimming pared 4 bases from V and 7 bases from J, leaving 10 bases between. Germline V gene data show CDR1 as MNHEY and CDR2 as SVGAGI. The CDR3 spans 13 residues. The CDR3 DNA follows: TGTGCCAGCAGTTTCCGGTCCTCTGAAAAACTGTTTTTT. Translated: CASSFRSSEKLFF.

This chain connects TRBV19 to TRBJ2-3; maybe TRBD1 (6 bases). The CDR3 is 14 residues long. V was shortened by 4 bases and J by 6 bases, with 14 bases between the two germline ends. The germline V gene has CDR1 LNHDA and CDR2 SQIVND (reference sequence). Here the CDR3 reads CASSTYREGDTQYF. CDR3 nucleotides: TGTGCCAGTAGTACCTACAGGGAAGGGGATACGCAGTATTTT.

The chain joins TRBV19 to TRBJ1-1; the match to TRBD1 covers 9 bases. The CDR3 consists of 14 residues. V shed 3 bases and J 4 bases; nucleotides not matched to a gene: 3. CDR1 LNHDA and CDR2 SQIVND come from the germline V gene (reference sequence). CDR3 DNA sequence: TGTGCCAGTAGTATGACAGGGGGGGCCACTGAAGCTTTCTTT. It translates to CASSMTGGATEAFF. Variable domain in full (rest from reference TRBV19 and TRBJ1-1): DGGITQSPKYLFRKEGQNVTLSCEQNLNHDAMYWYRQDPGQGLRLIYYSQIVNDFQKGDIAEGYSVSREKKESFPLTVTSAQKNPTAFYLCASSMTGGATEAFFGQGTRLTVV.

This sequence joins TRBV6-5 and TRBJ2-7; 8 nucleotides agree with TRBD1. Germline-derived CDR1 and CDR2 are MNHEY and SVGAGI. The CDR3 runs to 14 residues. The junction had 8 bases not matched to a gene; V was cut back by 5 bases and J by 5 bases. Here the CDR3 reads CASSRPGQGHEQYF. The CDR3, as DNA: TGTGCCAGCAGTCGCCCCGGACAGGGCCACGAGCAGTACTTC.

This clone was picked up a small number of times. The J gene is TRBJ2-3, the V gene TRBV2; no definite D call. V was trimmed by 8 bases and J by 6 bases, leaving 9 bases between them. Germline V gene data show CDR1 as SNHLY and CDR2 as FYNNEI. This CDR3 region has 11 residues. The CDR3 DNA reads TGTGCCAGCCGGTTCGCGGATACGCAGTATTTT. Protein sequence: CASRFADTQYF.

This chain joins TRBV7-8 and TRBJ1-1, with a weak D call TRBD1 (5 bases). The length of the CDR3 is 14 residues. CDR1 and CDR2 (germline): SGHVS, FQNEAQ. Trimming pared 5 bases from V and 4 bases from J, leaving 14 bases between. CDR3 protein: CASSPSGMGTEAFF. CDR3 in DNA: TGTGCCAGCAGCCCATCAGGGATGGGCACTGAAGCTTTCTTT.

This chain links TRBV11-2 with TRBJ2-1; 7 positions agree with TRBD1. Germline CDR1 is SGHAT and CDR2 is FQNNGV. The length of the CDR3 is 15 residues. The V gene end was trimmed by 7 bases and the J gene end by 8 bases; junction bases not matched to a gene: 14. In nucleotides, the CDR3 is TGTGCCAGCACCTCTGCCGGACAGGTTTACGATGAGCAGTTCTTC. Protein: CASTSAGQVYDEQFF.